The clone carrying this TCR beta chain was observed many times. The antigen is unknown. These data are taken from a study of T cells after yellow fever vaccination. Study-wide points: Highly abundant clonotypes carried over from the bulk population could end up in FACS-sorted repertoires as contaminants.

This CDR3 region has 12 residues. In germline, CDR1 is SGHTA, CDR2 FQGNSA. V lost 5 bases to trimming and J lost 4 bases, with 8 bases between them. TCRdb fed the 5' RACE reads into MiXCR, producing one record per CDR3 protein. The profile shows over 250,000 distinct CDR3 sequences, roughly 5.6% of them singletons. The starting material was CD4+ T cells sorted from PBMCs, obtained on the day of the yellow fever booster vaccination. The source is a young man who received the YFV17D yellow fever vaccine. V usage is TRBV7-2 and J usage is TRBJ1-2; D gene uncertain. The CDR3, as DNA: TGTGCCAGCAGCCTCAGCCTCTATGGCTACACCTTC. Protein: CASSLSLYGYTF.